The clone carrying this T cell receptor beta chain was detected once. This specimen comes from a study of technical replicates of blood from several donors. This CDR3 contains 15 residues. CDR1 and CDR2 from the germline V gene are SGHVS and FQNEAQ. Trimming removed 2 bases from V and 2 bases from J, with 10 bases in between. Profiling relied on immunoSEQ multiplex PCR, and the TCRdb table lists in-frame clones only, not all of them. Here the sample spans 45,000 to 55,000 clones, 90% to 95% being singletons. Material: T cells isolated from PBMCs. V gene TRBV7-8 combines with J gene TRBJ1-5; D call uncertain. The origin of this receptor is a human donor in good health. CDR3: CASSLRVIGNQPQHF. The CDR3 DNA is TGTGCCAGCAGCTTACGGGTAATCGGCAATCAGCCCCAGCATTTT. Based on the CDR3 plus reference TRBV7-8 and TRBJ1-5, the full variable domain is GAGVSQSPRYKVAKRGQDVALRCDPISGHVSLFWYQQALGQGPEFLTYFQNEAQLDKSGLPSDRFFAERPEGSVSTLKIQRTQQEDSAVYLCASSLRVIGNQPQHFGDGTRLSIL.